This T cell receptor beta chain was sequenced in a study of blood T cells in healthy people across ages. General observations from the study: Relative to aged donors, long-lived donors carried more naive CD4+ cells and displayed higher diversity.

Primed by a sample-barcoded 5' primer and a J-beta primer mix, a second PCR proceeded for about 7 to 12 cycles. Each cDNA molecule was tagged by a template-switch adaptor with 12 random nucleotides. CDR3-containing paired-end reads numbered at least 2.5 million in each sample. TCRdb analysed the 5' RACE reads with MiXCR anew, one entry per CDR3 protein. The sample holds about 640,000 distinct CDR3 sequences; 45% to 65% are singletons and the top ten take 30% to 45%. Comments on this clonotype: Its specificity is unknown.

Germline values: CDR1 SGHRS, CDR2 YFSETQ. CDR3 size: 16 residues. RNA extraction gave at least 5.5 micrograms of total RNA per sample. V usage is TRBV5-1 and J usage is TRBJ2-4; no firm D call. The J call is uncertain, as TRBJ2-7 better fits the DNA end. Specimen: blood. The receptor was isolated from a man in his 60s in good health. The chain's CDR3 is CASSLRVSPQSYEQYF. Here the CDR3 DNA reads TGCGCCAGCAGCTTACGGGTCAGCCCCCAATCCTACGAGCAGTACTTC.